These T cell receptor beta chains were read from a single sample in a study of T cells after yellow fever vaccination. One entry per CDR3 protein, called by TCRdb with MiXCR from the 5' RACE reads. This sample carries hundreds of thousands of distinct CDR3 sequences, approximately 10% of them seen once, and the ten largest clones take over 3%. The starting material was CD4+ T cells sorted from PBMCs, obtained 5 days after the yellow fever booster vaccination. The receptors derive from a man aged 18 to 29 who received the YFV17D yellow fever vaccine. CDR3s leave out the opening cysteine and the closing phenylalanine or tryptophan. Each record gives: CDR3 protein, V gene, D gene. The D gene is left open where the match is weak.

ASSVLASTDTQY,TRBV9,-
AGSPSGANVLT,TRBV18,-
ASSEGVGGTSYEQY,TRBV7-8,-
ASSLGLGEETQY,TRBV5-1,-
SARDWGHTNTEAF,TRBV20-1,-
ASTHQWGQVETQY,TRBV6-2/TRBV6-3,-
ASSQGERVPTDTQY,TRBV3-1,-
ASSWRAGGLDTQY,TRBV5-1,-
ASSSRRGGSYQPQH,TRBV7-2,-
ASSLGGSFTEAF,TRBV12-3/TRBV12-4,-
AISQGGEQY,TRBV10-3,-
ASSYSGRGYEETQY,TRBV6-5,TRBD1
ASSLGTSGDSSTDTQY,TRBV5-1,TRBD2
ASSFSVVRVNNEQF,TRBV7-2,-
ASSQEANRGRIGGYT,TRBV4-3,TRBD1
ASTVDRGLGYT,TRBV5-5,TRBD1
ASSPAPTSGGNEQF,TRBV5-1,TRBD2
ASSQAQGEGTEQF,TRBV4-2,-
ASSHGAGALGYT,TRBV4-1,-
SLGTSGTDTQY,TRBV20-1,TRBD2
ASSPSLAGARNEQF,TRBV11-2,TRBD2
ASTDLPLGDTQY,TRBV6-6,-
ASSYLGRGAEQF,TRBV6-5,-
ASSLGVGVQETQY,TRBV5-1,-
ASRTRPDTEAF,TRBV6-4,-
ASSQGVQPNQPQH,TRBV3-1,-
AWSTWGTTDTQY,TRBV30,-
ASSQEGRGGVDTQY,TRBV4-1,TRBD2
ASSKEDRPLNEKLF,TRBV21-1,-
SARDPLAPGELF,TRBV20-1,-
ASSRGPNQDTQY,TRBV5-1,-
ATSDLGYTEAF,TRBV24-1,-
ASSVAGGGTEAF,TRBV9,-
SVEDPTGWGYT,TRBV29-1,-
ASRGTSGVRGETQY,TRBV2,TRBD2
ASSKEVYSNTGELF,TRBV5-4,-
ASSAEWQGYGYT,TRBV6-4,-
ASSLEFVNQPQH,TRBV7-8,-
ASTKEDQPQH,TRBV27,-
ASSWGQGARQPQH,TRBV3-1,TRBD1
ASRLAQTSSDSPLH,TRBV12-2,-
ASSTRQVPYGYT,TRBV6-5,-
ATSGVSEQY,TRBV11-2,-
SVGHSGGSWAKNIQY,TRBV29-1,TRBD2
ASSPRGNSGNTIY,TRBV7-9,-
ASSLGSTIY,TRBV5-5,-
ASSPWGYQETQY,TRBV4-3,-
ASSLDGGGYT,TRBV5-1,-
ASSQDRTIGGYT,TRBV4-3,-
ASSFPGGTTGELF,TRBV5-6,TRBD2